The 31 T cell receptor beta chains below all came from one sample that was sequenced in a study of OX40 agonist ivuxolimab in advanced cancers. The assay was immunoSEQ multiplex PCR, and TCRdb's table has in-frame clones only and misses some. The sample holds tens of thousands of clones; more than 80% are singletons and the top ten take around 2%. Sequenced here: CD4+ or CD8+ T cells sorted from blood, sampled in a trial of the OX40 agonist ivuxolimab. The source of these receptors is an adult with an advanced solid tumor such as melanoma, head and neck, liver or kidney cancer.

The chain carries TRBV27 and TRBJ2-5, with D perhaps TRBD1 or TRBD2 (5 bases each). V lost 5 bases to trimming and J lost 3 bases, with 16 bases between them. CDR1 is MNHEY, CDR2 SMNVEV, per germline (reference sequence). This CDR3 has 15 residues. CDR3 sequence: CASSPLGTAKETQYF. The CDR3 DNA is TGTGCCAGCAGTCCCCTCGGGACGGCGAAAGAGACCCAGTACTTC.

CDR3: CASSPRTAFDTEAFF. The DNA of the CDR3 is TGTGCCAGCTCTCCTAGGACAGCCTTTGACACTGAAGCTTTCTTT. This chain joins TRBV18 and TRBJ1-1; possibly TRBD1 for D (6 bases). The length of the CDR3 is 15 residues. V gave up 6 bases and J gave up 3 bases, with 17 bases separating them. Germline CDR1 KGHSH, CDR2 LQKENI.

This clone has only a few counts. The CDR3 sequence is CSVVGGSSSGNTIYF. The CDR3 bases are TGCAGCGTTGTAGGGGGGTCCAGCTCTGGAAACACCATATATTTT. The V gene is TRBV29-1, the J gene TRBJ1-3, with a possible D match to TRBD1 (6 bases). CDR1 SQVTM and CDR2 ANQGSEA come from the germline V gene. The CDR3 extends over 15 amino acids. Trimming left V 4 bases short and J 0 bases short, with 13 bases between.

The chain employs TRBV19 and TRBJ1-1; unclear D gene. The V end lost 5 bases, the J end lost 8 bases, and 15 bases lay between the germline ends. This CDR3 region has 13 residues. The germline V gene has CDR1 LNHDA and CDR2 SQIVND (reference sequence). CDR3 loop: CASSPRGLLEAFF. CDR3 nucleotides: TGTGCCAGTAGTCCCAGAGGTCTGTTGGAAGCTTTCTTT.

J is TRBJ1-2 and V is TRBV29-1; a possible D gene is TRBD1 (5 bases). The ends were cut back, 1 base at V and 5 bases at J, with 5 bases in the middle. Looked up from germline, CDR1 is SQVTM and CDR2 is ANQGSEA. The CDR3 runs to 11 residues. The CDR3 sequence is CSVEGGYGYTF. The CDR3 DNA follows: TGCAGCGTTGAAGGGGGGTATGGCTACACCTTC.

The chain joins TRBV30 to TRBJ1-2, with TRBD1 identical over 11 bases. In germline, CDR1 is GTSNPN, CDR2 SVGIG (reference sequence). There are 15 residues in the CDR3. V gave up 1 base and J gave up 0 bases; unmatched junction bases: 1. The DNA for the CDR3 is TGTGCCTGGAGTGGGACAGGGGGCCCTAACTATGGCTACACCTTC. As protein: CAWSGTGGPNYGYTF.

The rearrangement joins TRBV5-4 to TRBJ2-7; D may be TRBD2 (5 bases). V was shortened by 0 bases and J by 2 bases, with 9 bases between the two germline ends. The CDR3 has 14 residues. Germline V gene sequence: CDR1 SGHNT, CDR2 YYREEE (reference sequence). CDR3 residues: CASSLGPGAYEQYF. The CDR3 DNA is TGTGCCAGCAGCTTGGGGCCCGGGGCCTACGAGCAGTACTTC.

V is TRBV7-3 and J is TRBJ2-5, with D unclear. The V end lost 5 bases, the J end lost 2 bases, and 18 bases lay between the germline ends. CDR3 length: 16 amino acids. The germline V gene has CDR1 SGHTA and CDR2 FQGTGA. The CDR3 DNA reads TGTGCCAGCAGCCCCCTCGGGCAGGTTTGGCAAGAGACCCAGTACTTC. Residues: CASSPLGQVWQETQYF.

This chain joins TRBV5-1 and TRBJ1-1; D gene uncertain. The CDR3 extends over 15 amino acids. Deletions cut 4 bases from V and 1 base from J, with 14 bases between. CDR1 and CDR2 (germline): SGHRS, YFSETQ. The CDR3 DNA reads TGCGCCAGCAGCCCCGTAATGGCAGCGAACACTGAAGCTTTCTTT. Translated: CASSPVMAANTEAFF.

This clone came up once. The chain uses TRBV5-4 and TRBJ2-3; TRBD2 matches 11 bases. Trimming at V came to 4 bases and at J to 1 base, leaving 8 bases not matched to a gene. Germline CDR1 reads SGHNT; CDR2 reads YYREEE (reference sequence). The CDR3 length is 17 residues. The CDR3 DNA reads TGTGCCAGCAGCCGGCGGCTAGCGGGAGGTGGCACAGATACGCAGTATTTT. Its protein product is CASSRRLAGGGTDTQYF.

This clone has a single count. The chain recombines TRBV11-2 with TRBJ2-5; D unresolved. V was shortened by 1 base and J by 5 bases, with 14 bases between the two germline ends. The germline V gene has CDR1 SGHAT and CDR2 FQNNGV. CDR3 length: 15 amino acids. The CDR3 loop reads CASSLALSTWETQYF. The CDR3, as DNA: TGTGCCAGCAGCTTAGCCCTGTCAACATGGGAGACCCAGTACTTC.

The chain employs TRBV28 and TRBJ2-3, with 8 nucleotides matching TRBD2. The CDR3 spans 12 residues. CDR1 and CDR2 (germline): MDHEN, SYDVKM. Trimming removed 5 bases from V and 12 bases from J; junction bases left unmatched: 7. The CDR3 here is CASSTLAGPQYF. As DNA, the CDR3 is TGTGCCAGCAGTACCTTAGCGGGACCACAGTATTTT.

This chain uses TRBV30 with TRBJ2-3; maybe TRBD1 (5 bases). The CDR3 covers 13 residues. Germline-derived CDR1 and CDR2 are GTSNPN and SVGIG (reference sequence). V lost 4 bases and J lost 1, with 9 bases in between. The CDR3 sequence: CAWTGKGTDTQYF. The CDR3 region has the DNA TGTGCCTGGACAGGGAAGGGCACAGATACGCAGTATTTT. Full variable domain (missing parts from reference TRBV30 and TRBJ2-3): SQTIHQWPATLVQPVGSPLSLECTVEGTSNPNLYWYRQAAGRGLQLLFYSVGIGQISSEVPQNLSASRPQDRQFILSSKKLLLSDSGFYLCAWTGKGTDTQYFGPGTRLTVL.

This chain uses TRBV19 with TRBJ2-7; D not resolved. V gave up 9 bases and J gave up 0 bases, with 15 bases separating them. CDR3 length: 14 residues. CDR1 is LNHDA, CDR2 SQIVND, per germline (reference sequence). The CDR3 DNA reads TGTGCCAGCACAGAATCTCGCTTCTCCTACGAGCAGTACTTC. Translation: CASTESRFSYEQYF.

This chain joins TRBV6-6 and TRBJ2-7; possibly TRBD2 for D (6 bases). The CDR3 covers 14 residues. Per the germline V gene, CDR1 is MNHNY and CDR2 is SVGAGI (reference sequence). Trimming cost V 6 bases and J 8 bases, with 20 bases left between them. CDR3 residues: CASSLRTTDTKQYF. The CDR3 DNA reads TGTGCCAGCAGCCTTCGGACTACCGATACGAAGCAGTACTTC.

The rearrangement uses TRBV30 and TRBJ2-3; D is ambiguous. The germline V gene encodes CDR1 GTSNPN and CDR2 SVGIG (reference sequence). The CDR3 consists of 13 residues. The germline V and J ends were trimmed by 1 base and 4 bases, with 9 bases remaining between them. The CDR3 DNA reads as TGTGCCTGGAGTGGGCCTCCCCCAGATACGCAGTATTTT. Translated, it gives CAWSGPPPDTQYF.

Of note for this clone: One junction end disagrees with the germline gene, perhaps due to a read error. The V call is TRBV7-7, the J call TRBJ2-5; 14 bases align to TRBD2. The germline V gene encodes CDR1 SSHAT and CDR2 FNYEAQ (reference sequence). The CDR3 spans 16 residues. The CDR3 loop reads CASSLAGTSGSRTQYF. In nucleotides, the CDR3 is TGTGCTAGCAGCCTTGCCGGGACTAGCGGGAGTAGGACCCAGTACTTC.

The chain has TRBV5-4 and TRBJ1-2; D is possibly TRBD1 (5 bases). Germline-derived CDR1 and CDR2 are SGHNT and YYREEE (reference sequence). V lost 4 bases and J lost 5, with 15 bases in between. This CDR3 has 14 residues. CDR3 DNA: TGTGCCAGCAGCCCCCCCGTGACAGAGTATGGCTACACCTTC. Its protein product is CASSPPVTEYGYTF.

The V call is TRBV4-1, the J call TRBJ2-3; TRBD2 matches 9 bases. The germline gives CDR1 MGHRA, CDR2 YSYEKL. Trimming removed 0 bases from V and 5 bases from J; junction bases left unmatched: 3. This CDR3 is 15 amino acids long. CDR3 sequence reads: CASSQDVAGVDTQYF. CDR3 DNA: TGCGCCAGCAGCCAAGATGTAGCGGGAGTAGATACGCAGTATTTT.

V is TRBV6-1 and J is TRBJ1-1, with D maybe TRBD1 (5 bases). Germline CDR1 is MNHNS and CDR2 is SASEGT. This CDR3 has 12 residues. V lost 2 bases, J lost 11 bases, and 12 bases lay in between. DNA of the CDR3: TGTGCCAGCAGTGAAAAGGGGTTCGTGGCTTTCTTT. Translated: CASSEKGFVAFF.

The gene calls are TRBV5-4 and TRBJ2-1, with 8 bases aligning to TRBD2. Germline V lookup: CDR1 SGHNT, CDR2 YYREEE (reference sequence). V lost 3 bases to trimming and J lost 7 bases; unmatched junction nucleotides: 9. The length of the CDR3 is 15 residues. In DNA, the CDR3 is TGTGCCAGCAGCTCTGGCGTCGGCGGGGGGAATGAGCAGTTCTTC. Translating it yields CASSSGVGGGNEQFF.

The chain uses TRBV5-4 and TRBJ2-1; D may be TRBD1 or TRBD2 (5 bases each). This CDR3 comprises 15 residues. Trimming removed 4 bases from V and 6 bases from J, with 17 bases in between. The germline gives CDR1 SGHNT, CDR2 YYREEE (reference sequence). The CDR3 loop reads CASSPGPRKGNEQFF. Here the CDR3 DNA reads TGTGCCAGCAGCCCGGGACCCCGGAAGGGCAATGAGCAGTTCTTC.

This clone was observed a few times. The chain carries TRBV9 and TRBJ2-1, with 11 bases identical to TRBD1. From germline, CDR1 is SGDLS and CDR2 YYNGEE. V shed 0 bases and J 5 bases; nucleotides not matched to a gene: 7. The CDR3 totals 17 residues. CDR3 region: CASSVALTGQGDNEQFF. The CDR3, as DNA: TGTGCCAGCAGCGTAGCGCTCACGGGACAGGGGGACAATGAGCAGTTCTTC.

V and J are TRBV5-1 and TRBJ2-1, with D unclear. In germline, CDR1 is SGHRS, CDR2 YFSETQ. V was clipped by 0 bases and J by 0 bases, with 4 bases between them. CDR3 length: 14 residues. CDR3 loop: CASSLDASYNEQFF. The DNA for the CDR3 is TGCGCCAGCAGCTTGGACGCCTCCTACAATGAGCAGTTCTTC.

In this sample, this clone turned up a few times. This rearrangement joins TRBV7-9 to TRBJ2-7; D ambiguous. The ends were cut back, 5 bases at V and 6 bases at J, with 8 bases in the middle. Germline CDR1 SEHNR, CDR2 FQNEAQ (reference sequence). The CDR3 is 11 amino acids. CDR3 nucleotides: TGTGCCAGCAGCCCCGGCTTCGAGCAGTACTTC. It is translated as CASSPGFEQYF.

The chain links TRBV6-6 to TRBJ1-1; tentatively, D is TRBD1 (5 bases). V was clipped by 6 bases and J by 9 bases, with 14 bases between them. The CDR3 is 12 amino acids. Germline values: CDR1 MNHNY, CDR2 SVGAGI (reference sequence). CDR3 sequence: CASRFSRQKAFF. The DNA for the CDR3 is TGTGCCAGCAGGTTTAGCCGACAGAAAGCTTTCTTT.

The V and J genes are TRBV2 and TRBJ2-1; a weak D match, TRBD2 (5 bases). V was clipped by 7 bases and J by 7 bases, with 11 bases between them. This CDR3 region has 12 residues. CDR1 SNHLY and CDR2 FYNNEI come from the germline V gene. CDR3: CASKWGANEQFF. The DNA for the CDR3 is TGTGCCAGCAAGTGGGGAGCTAATGAGCAGTTCTTC.

J is TRBJ2-7 and V is TRBV4-2; D may correspond to TRBD1 or TRBD2 (7 bases each). Germline CDR1 is LGHNA and CDR2 is YNFKEQ. The CDR3 has 16 amino acids. V was cut by 4 bases and J by 4 bases, with 20 bases left in between. This CDR3 reads CASSPGGGGRVYEQYF. The CDR3 DNA follows: TGTGCCAGCAGCCCAGGGGGGGGCGGACGGGTGTACGAGCAGTACTTC.

The CDR3 reads CASSQDRAQTEAFF. For the CDR3, the DNA is TGTGCCAGCAGCCAGGACAGGGCACAGACTGAAGCTTTCTTT. J is TRBJ1-1 and V is TRBV11-2; TRBD1 matches 8 bases. V dropped 5 bases and J dropped 5; count of bases not matched to a gene: 7. The V gene's germline CDR1 is SGHAT and CDR2 FQNNGV. The CDR3 covers 14 residues.

The chain carries TRBV5-1 and TRBJ1-2; D may be TRBD1 (6 bases). The CDR3 is 15 amino acids. Per the germline V gene, CDR1 is SGHRS and CDR2 is YFSETQ. The V end lost 0 bases, the J end lost 4 bases, and 13 bases lay between the germline ends. CDR3 in DNA: TGCGCCAGCAGCTTGGAGGGCGGGGGGGCCTATGGCTACACCTTC. Residues: CASSLEGGGAYGYTF.

The chain has TRBV11-2 and TRBJ1-1; D is ambiguous. The germline gives CDR1 SGHAT, CDR2 FQNNGV. V lost 5 bases and J 7 bases, leaving 11 bases between the germline ends. The CDR3 consists of 12 residues. The CDR3 DNA is TGTGCCAGCAGCCGACCCCTGGGTGAAGCTTTCTTT. It encodes CASSRPLGEAFF.